This T cell receptor beta chain was obtained from a study of cytomegalovirus exposure and HLA in healthy donors. Study results and limitations: The study designated roughly 150 TCR beta chains cytomegalovirus-associated. Most TCR beta V segments were productive about 87% or about 30% of the time in an earlier analysis.

Germline CDR1 is MNHEY and CDR2 is SVGAGI. CDR3 length: 13 amino acids. V gave up 6 bases and J gave up 6 bases, with 15 bases separating them. It was healthy bone marrow donors who served as donors. The PCR had 60 Vbeta and 13 Jbeta primers. Only in-frame clones appear in the TCRdb table, and some are missing; sequencing was by immunoSEQ multiplex PCR. This sample contains 50,000 to 70,000 clones. About this clone itself: Antigen specificity is unknown.

V usage is TRBV6-5 and J usage is TRBJ2-7; D may be TRBD1 (5 bases). The clonotype comes from a male donor in good health and CMV-seronegative. Sequenced sample: PBMCs. The CDR3 loop reads CASRLPGQLEQYF. The CDR3 nucleotides are TGTGCCAGCAGACTACCCGGACAACTCGAGCAGTACTTC.